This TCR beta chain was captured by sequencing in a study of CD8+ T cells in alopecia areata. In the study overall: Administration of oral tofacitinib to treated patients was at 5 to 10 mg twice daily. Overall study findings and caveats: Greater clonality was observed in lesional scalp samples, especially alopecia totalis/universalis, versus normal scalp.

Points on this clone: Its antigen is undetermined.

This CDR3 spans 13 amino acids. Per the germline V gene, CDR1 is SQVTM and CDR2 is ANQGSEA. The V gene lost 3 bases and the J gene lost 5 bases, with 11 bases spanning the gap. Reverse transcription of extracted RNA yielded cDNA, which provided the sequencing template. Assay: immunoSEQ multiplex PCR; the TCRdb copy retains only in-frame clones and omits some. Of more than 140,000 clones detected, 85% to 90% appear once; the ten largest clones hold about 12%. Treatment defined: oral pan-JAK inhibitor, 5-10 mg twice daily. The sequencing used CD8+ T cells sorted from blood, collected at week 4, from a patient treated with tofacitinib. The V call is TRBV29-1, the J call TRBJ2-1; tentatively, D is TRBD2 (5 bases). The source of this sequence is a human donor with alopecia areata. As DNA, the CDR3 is TGCAGCGTTGAGGGGAGACGGGACAATGAGCAGTTCTTC. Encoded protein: CSVEGRRDNEQFF.